These 26 T cell receptor beta chains originate from one sample sequenced in a study of identical twins. TCRdb itself ran the 5' RACE reads through MiXCR, one entry per CDR3 protein. The sample lists 400,000 to 550,000 distinct CDR3 sequences; approximately 22% were seen once. The same sample was also studied in work on T cells expressing NK-cell markers.

Material: CD4+ T cells sorted from blood. The receptor set was obtained from a young woman in good health.

This sequence joins TRBV20-1 and TRBJ2-7; D is ambiguous. This CDR3 is built from 12 residues. Germline V gene data show CDR1 as DFQATT and CDR2 as SNEGSKA (reference sequence). Deletions cut 1 base from V and 5 bases from J, with 9 bases between. The DNA of the CDR3 is TGCAGTGCTAGAGTGCTAGGTCACGAGCAGTACTTC. This gives the protein CSARVLGHEQYF.

V gene TRBV7-2 combines with J gene TRBJ2-7; D unresolved. Per germline, CDR1 SGHTA and CDR2 FQGNSA. The V end lost 2 bases, the J end lost 3 bases, and 5 bases lay between the germline ends. This CDR3 is 12 amino acids long. In DNA, the CDR3 is TGTGCCAGCAGCTTACGTCACTACGAGCAGTACTTC. The encoded protein is CASSLRHYEQYF.

CDR3 sequence: CSATHNNEQFF. The CDR3 bases are TGCAGTGCTACCCACAACAATGAGCAGTTCTTC. This chain connects TRBV20-1 to TRBJ2-1; D gene unclear. CDR1 is DFQATT and CDR2 is SNEGSKA in the germline V gene (reference sequence). The CDR3 is 11 amino acids. The V and J ends lost 4 bases and 5 bases respectively, with 6 bases between them.

This clonotype was seen only a few times. V is TRBV7-9 and J is TRBJ2-3, with a tentative D call TRBD2 (7 bases). Deletions cut 5 bases from V and 3 bases from J, with 15 bases between. Germline V gives CDR1 SEHNR, CDR2 FQNEAQ (reference sequence). This CDR3 comprises 15 residues. DNA for the CDR3: TGTGCCAGCAGCCCGGGGGGCGGGTTAACAGATACGCAGTATTTT. This sequence encodes CASSPGGGLTDTQYF.

This chain connects TRBV5-1 to TRBJ1-1, with D perhaps TRBD1 (6 bases). The CDR3 runs to 16 residues. Between the trimmed V and J ends, which lost 5 bases and 5 bases, there was a span of 22 bases. Germline loops: CDR1 SGHRS, CDR2 YFSETQ. The CDR3 loop reads CASRRLTGSAATEAFF. As DNA, the CDR3 is TGCGCCAGCAGGAGATTGACAGGATCGGCGGCGACTGAAGCTTTCTTT.

V and J are TRBV12-3 or TRBV12-4 and TRBJ1-5; TRBD1 matches 9 bases. Trimming removed 0 bases from V and 3 bases from J; junction bases left unmatched: 6. This CDR3 contains 17 residues. The CDR3, as DNA: TGTGCCAGCAGTTTAGCTGGGACAGGGTATTTCAATCAGCCCCAGCATTTT. Translating it yields CASSLAGTGYFNQPQHF.

The chain couples TRBV3-1 to TRBJ2-1, with 12 bases that match TRBD2. Trimming cost V 0 bases and J 10 bases; bases outside gene matches: 1. CDR1 and CDR2 (germline): LGHDT, YNNKEL (reference sequence). The CDR3 runs 14 residues. The CDR3 DNA reads as TGTGCCAGCAGCCAAGAGGGACTAGCGGGCGAGCAGTTCTTC. Its translation: CASSQEGLAGEQFF.

The chain carries TRBV6-2 or TRBV6-3 and TRBJ1-1, with 8 bases aligning to TRBD1. This CDR3 has 13 amino acids. V was clipped by 8 bases and J by 6 bases; unmatched bases: 8. In germline, CDR1 is MNHEY, CDR2 SVGEGT. CDR3 DNA: TGTGCCAGCCCCCAGGACAGGGTACCTGAAGCTTTCTTT. As protein: CASPQDRVPEAFF.

The chain employs TRBV5-1 and TRBJ1-1, with D hard to call. V dropped 0 bases and J dropped 0 bases, with 6 bases sitting between them. Germline CDR1 reads SGHRS; CDR2 reads YFSETQ. This CDR3 spans 14 amino acids. The CDR3 here is CASSLAAVNTEAFF. DNA of the CDR3: TGCGCCAGCAGCTTGGCCGCAGTGAACACTGAAGCTTTCTTT. The full variable domain, in which reference TRBV5-1 and TRBJ1-1 provide the parts outside the CDR3, is KAGVTQTPRYLIKTRGQQVTLSCSPISGHRSVSWYQQTPGQGLQFLFEYFSETQRNKGNFPGRFSGRQFSNSRSEMNVSTLELGDSALYLCASSLAAVNTEAFFGQGTRLTVV.

This clonotype has just a few counts. The chain uses TRBV20-1 and TRBJ1-1; D is ambiguous. V lost 1 base and J 0 bases, leaving 9 bases between the germline ends. The CDR3 spans 14 residues. Germline V CDR1 and CDR2: DFQATT, SNEGSKA (reference sequence). The CDR3 nucleotides read TGCAGTGCTAGAGTAAGACACCTGAACACTGAAGCTTTCTTT. It codes for CSARVRHLNTEAFF.

The rearrangement uses TRBV4-3 and TRBJ2-3, with 11 bases identical to TRBD2. V trimming: 3 bases; J trimming: 0 bases; junction bases outside the gene matches: 8. The length of the CDR3 is 18 residues. Germline-derived CDR1 and CDR2 are LGHNA and YSLEER. CDR3 loop: CASSQTPRTSGSTDTQYF. The CDR3 DNA reads as TGCGCCAGCAGCCAGACCCCGAGGACTAGCGGGAGCACAGATACGCAGTATTTT.

This rearrangement joins TRBV10-3 to TRBJ2-1; 8 positions match TRBD1. The CDR3 loop spans 13 amino acids. Germline V gene lookup returns CDR1 ENHRY and CDR2 SYGVKD. Germline trimming cut 10 bases from V and 3 bases from J; bases unmatched to any gene: 5. In nucleotides, the CDR3 is TGTGCCACCCGGACAGGGATCTACAATGAGCAGTTCTTC. It encodes CATRTGIYNEQFF.

The J gene is TRBJ1-6, the V gene TRBV7-9, with D unclear. The CDR3 is 12 amino acids. From germline, CDR1 is SEHNR and CDR2 FQNEAQ (reference sequence). V gave up 1 base and J gave up 11 bases, with 6 bases separating them. The CDR3 here is CASSLDSPPLHF. In DNA form, the CDR3 reads TGTGCCAGCAGCTTAGATAGTCCACCCCTCCACTTT.

The table lists this clonotype with a few counts. The junction and the germline gene differ at one end; a read error may be behind it. J is TRBJ2-1 and V is TRBV4-2; possibly TRBD1 or TRBD2 for D (5 bases each). The CDR3 is made up of 14 amino acids. Germline V gene lookup returns CDR1 LGHNA and CDR2 YNFKEQ. The CDR3 protein is CASNQEGSYNEQFF. Written as DNA, the CDR3 is TGTGCCAGCAACCAAGAGGGGTCCTACAATGAGCAGTTCTTC.

This clonotype was seen many times. This chain joins TRBV12-3 or TRBV12-4 and TRBJ2-7; TRBD1 agrees at 7 bases. The V and J ends lost 4 bases and 3 bases, in that order; junction bases with no gene match: 6. This CDR3 is built from 14 residues. The CDR3 region has the DNA TGTGCCAGCAGTTCACAGGGGATAAGCTACGAGCAGTACTTC. Amino acids: CASSSQGISYEQYF.

This clonotype was seen only a few times. The chain has TRBV3-1 and TRBJ1-2; no firm D call. The CDR3 extends over 13 amino acids. The V and J ends lost 2 bases and 4 bases respectively, with 8 bases between them. Germline V gene lookup returns CDR1 LGHDT and CDR2 YNNKEL (reference sequence). The CDR3 sequence: CASSQSAPYGYTF. For the CDR3, the DNA is TGTGCCAGCAGCCAATCAGCACCCTATGGCTACACCTTC. Filled out from reference TRBV3-1 and TRBJ1-2, the complete variable domain reads DTAVSQTPKYLVTQMGNDKSIKCEQNLGHDTMYWYKQDSKKFLKIMFSYNNKELIINETVPNRFSPKSPDKAHLNLHINSLELGDSAVYFCASSQSAPYGYTFGSGTRLTVV.

V usage is TRBV5-8 and J usage is TRBJ2-2; the match to TRBD2 covers 9 bases. Unmatched junction bases numbered 9, after V lost 1 base and J lost 5 bases. Germline values: CDR1 SGHTS, CDR2 YDEGEE. The CDR3 covers 17 residues. The CDR3 coding sequence is TGTGCCAGCAGCTTGCCTGGGCTAGCGGGAAGGACCGGGGAGCTGTTTTTT. Amino acid sequence: CASSLPGLAGRTGELFF.

The DNA for the CDR3 is TGTGCCACCTCGCTAGGGGCCAACGTCCTGACTTTC. Encoded protein: CATSLGANVLTF. V is TRBV18 and J is TRBJ2-6; D gene uncertain. V was trimmed by 10 bases and J by 4 bases, leaving 8 bases between them. The germline V gene encodes CDR1 KGHSH and CDR2 LQKENI. The CDR3 length is 12 residues.

The chain employs TRBV5-5 and TRBJ2-2; 11 positions agree with TRBD2. The CDR3 is made up of 16 amino acids. Losses at the gene ends were 4 bases for V and 2 bases for J; bases not matched to a gene: 4. Germline CDR1 SGHKS, CDR2 YYEKEE (reference sequence). The CDR3 sequence: CASSRGLAENTGELFF. CDR3 bases: TGTGCCAGCAGCAGGGGACTAGCGGAAAACACCGGGGAGCTGTTTTTT.

The chain combines TRBV4-2 with TRBJ2-3; 11 bases align to TRBD2. The CDR3 consists of 15 residues. V trimming: 0 bases; J trimming: 5 bases; junction bases outside the gene matches: 1. Looked up from germline, CDR1 is LGHNA and CDR2 is YNFKEQ. The CDR3 here is CASSQEGTSGDTQYF. The CDR3 DNA reads as TGTGCCAGCAGCCAAGAAGGGACTAGCGGAGATACGCAGTATTTT.

The V and J genes are TRBV5-1 and TRBJ2-2; TRBD2 agrees at 12 bases. CDR1 and CDR2 from the germline V gene are SGHRS and YFSETQ. Trimming removed 5 bases from V and 0 bases from J; junction bases left unmatched: 2. The CDR3 contains 16 residues. The chain's CDR3 is CASSGLAGTNTGELFF. The CDR3 nucleotides are TGCGCCAGCAGTGGACTAGCGGGAACGAACACCGGGGAGCTGTTTTTT.

The V and J genes are TRBV6-5 and TRBJ2-4; no definite D call. The V gene lost 2 bases and the J gene lost 0 bases, with 11 bases spanning the gap. CDR3 length equals 16 residues. CDR1 MNHEY and CDR2 SVGAGI come from the germline V gene. The CDR3 region is CASSYKGQSAKNIQYF. The CDR3 region has the DNA TGTGCCAGCAGTTACAAAGGGCAGTCAGCCAAAAACATTCAGTACTTC.

The chain is built from TRBV5-1 and TRBJ2-2; D is perhaps TRBD2 (6 bases). The ends were cut back, 6 bases at V and 4 bases at J, with 10 bases in the middle. The CDR3 sequence is 13 residues long. CDR1 is SGHRS, CDR2 YFSETQ, per germline. CDR3 in DNA: TGCGCCAGCACCTGGACTATCACCGGGGAGCTGTTTTTT. Its translation is CASTWTITGELFF.

In its sample, this clonotype was seen a few times. The chain recombines TRBV7-9 with TRBJ1-1, with unresolved D. Deletions cut 3 bases from V and 4 bases from J, with 12 bases between. The CDR3 has 14 residues. Germline lookup yields CDR1 SEHNR and CDR2 FQNEAQ (reference sequence). This CDR3 reads CASSFVRDITEAFF. The CDR3 region has the DNA TGTGCCAGCAGCTTCGTCCGAGACATCACTGAAGCTTTCTTT.

In this sample, this clonotype turned up a few times. The genes are TRBV29-1 and TRBJ2-2, with D perhaps given as TRBD1 or TRBD2 (5 bases each). Germline CDR1 is SQVTM and CDR2 is ANQGSEA. The germline V and J ends were trimmed by 2 bases and 8 bases, with 6 bases remaining between them. The CDR3 contains 11 residues. The CDR3 DNA reads as TGCAGCGTTGAATGGGGGGGGGAGCTGTTTTTT. Translating gives CSVEWGGELFF.

This clonotype has just one count. This may be a read error, as it is one base from a much larger clone. The chain couples TRBV12-3 or TRBV12-4 to TRBJ2-1; 9 bases are a match to TRBD2. The CDR3 sequence is 14 residues long. J gave up 6 bases and V 8 bases, and 8 bases lay outside the gene matches. Here the CDR3 reads CASWSGGRGNEQFF. CDR3 sequence (DNA): TGTGCCAGCTGGAGCGGGGGGCGTGGCAATGAGCAGTTCTTC.